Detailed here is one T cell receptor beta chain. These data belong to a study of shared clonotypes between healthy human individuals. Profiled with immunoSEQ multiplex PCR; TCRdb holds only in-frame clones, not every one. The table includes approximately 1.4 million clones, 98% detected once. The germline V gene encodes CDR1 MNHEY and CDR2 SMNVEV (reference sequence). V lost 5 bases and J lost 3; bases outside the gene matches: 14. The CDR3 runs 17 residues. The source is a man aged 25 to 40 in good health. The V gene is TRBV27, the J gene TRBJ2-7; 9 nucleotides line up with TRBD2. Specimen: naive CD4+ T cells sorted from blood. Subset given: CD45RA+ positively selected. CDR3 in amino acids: CASSPRLVAGVFYEQYF. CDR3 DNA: TGTGCCAGCAGTCCCCGGTTGGTAGCGGGAGTCTTCTACGAGCAGTACTTC.